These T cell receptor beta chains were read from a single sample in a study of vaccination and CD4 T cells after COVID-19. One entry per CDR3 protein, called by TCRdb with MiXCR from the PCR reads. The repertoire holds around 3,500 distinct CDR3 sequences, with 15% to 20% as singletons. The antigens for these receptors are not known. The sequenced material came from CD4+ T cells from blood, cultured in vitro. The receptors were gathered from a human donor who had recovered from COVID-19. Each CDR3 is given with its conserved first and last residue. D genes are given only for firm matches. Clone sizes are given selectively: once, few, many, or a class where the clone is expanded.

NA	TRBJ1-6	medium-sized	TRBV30	TGTGCCTGGAGAGGGGAAAATAATTCACCCCTCCACTTT	CAWRGENNSPLHF
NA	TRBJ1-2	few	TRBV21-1	TGTGCCAGCAGCAATGGGCAGGCGTTCTGGAATCACTATGGCTACACCTTC	CASSNGQAFWNHYGYTF
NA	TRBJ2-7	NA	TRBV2	TGTGCCAGCAGTGATTTGCGGGCCCCGTCCTACGAGCAGTACTTC	CASSDLRAPSYEQYF
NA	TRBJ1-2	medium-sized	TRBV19	TGTGCCAGTAGTATATCCGGGACATCGAATTACGGCTACACCTTC	CASSISGTSNYGYTF
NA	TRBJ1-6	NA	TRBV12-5	TGTGCTAGTGGTCCAAAAGGGAGCTCCTATAATTCACCCCTCCACTTT	CASGPKGSSYNSPLHF
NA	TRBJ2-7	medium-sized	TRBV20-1	TGCAGTGCTAGCTCCCCCCGGGACTCCTACGAGCAGTACTTC	CSASSPRDSYEQYF
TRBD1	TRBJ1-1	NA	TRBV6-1	TGTGCCAGCAGCTTGGGACAGGGTAACACTGAAGCTTTCTTT	CASSLGQGNTEAFF
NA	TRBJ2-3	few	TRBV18	TGTGCCAGCTCACCGAGGCAGGCCGACTCAGATACGCAGTATTTT	CASSPRQADSDTQYF
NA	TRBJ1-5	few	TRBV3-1	TGTGCCAGCAGCCCGGACAGTTATAGCAATCAGCCCCAGCATTTT	CASSPDSYSNQPQHF
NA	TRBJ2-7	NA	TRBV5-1	TGCGCCAGCAGCTTGAGTATCCCAGCGGGTTACTACGAGCAGTACTTC	CASSLSIPAGYYEQYF
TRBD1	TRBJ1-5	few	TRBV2	TGTGCCAGCAGAACAGGGGCTGCGAGGGGGCAGCCCCAGCATTTT	CASRTGAARGQPQHF
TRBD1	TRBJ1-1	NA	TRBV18	TGTGCCAGCTCACCGGGACAGGACACTGAAGCTTTCTTT	CASSPGQDTEAFF
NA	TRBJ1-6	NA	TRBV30	TGTGCCTGGAGTGGGACAGTACGCTATAATTCACCCCTCCACTTT	CAWSGTVRYNSPLHF
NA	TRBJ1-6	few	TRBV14	TGTGCCAGCAGCCAACAACAGGGCAGTTCACCCCTCCACTTT	CASSQQQGSSPLHF
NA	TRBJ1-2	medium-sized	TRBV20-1	TGCAGTGCCCCCGGTGGGGGGGTGCTGGCTAACTATGGCTACACCTTC	CSAPGGGVLANYGYTF
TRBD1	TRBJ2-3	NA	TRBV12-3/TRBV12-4	TGTGCCAGCAGTTTGGGGACAGATAGAACAGATACGCAGTATTTT	CASSLGTDRTDTQYF
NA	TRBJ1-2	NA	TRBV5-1	TGCGCCAGCAGTCTTCAGGAGGCTTATGGCTACACCTTC	CASSLQEAYGYTF
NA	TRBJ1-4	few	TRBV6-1	TGTGCCAGCAGTCCCCGGCCTAAAGAAAAACTGTTTTTT	CASSPRPKEKLFF
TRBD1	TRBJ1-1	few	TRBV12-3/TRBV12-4	TGTGCCAGCAGTCACCTTCTACAGGGGCTAAAAGCTTTCTTT	CASSHLLQGLKAFF
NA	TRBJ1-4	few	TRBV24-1	TGTGCCACCAGTGAAAAAGGCAGGGGCGCCGGGGAAAAACTGTTTTTT	CATSEKGRGAGEKLFF
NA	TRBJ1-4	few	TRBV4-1	TGCGCCAGCACCCCTTCCCGGGGGGCAAATGAAAAACTGTTTTTT	CASTPSRGANEKLFF
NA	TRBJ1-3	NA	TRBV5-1	TGCGCCAGCAGCGAGAGGGGGGCTGGAAACACCATATATTTT	CASSERGAGNTIYF
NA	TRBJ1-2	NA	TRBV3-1	TGTGCCAGCAGCCAAGATGGAGGGGTTCGCTACACCTTC	CASSQDGGVRYTF
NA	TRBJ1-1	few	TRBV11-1	TGTGCCAGCAGCTTACAGGGCGGCGCCACTGAAGCTTTCTTT	CASSLQGGATEAFF